This T cell receptor beta chain was identified during a study of metastatic and nonmetastatic thyroid tumors. On the study more broadly: Repertoires from blood and tumor or nodule tissue of malignant and benign thyroid patients were compared.

TCRdb re-clonotyped the PCR reads via MiXCR. The sample includes fewer than 25,000 clones, 13% to 15% of them seen just once. No treatment had been given to any patient before thyroid surgery. This clone was detected ten times or more. Its antigen is not identified. Notes on the study in general: In blood and tumor, TCR beta diversity was reportedly significantly higher in malignant thyroid tumors than in benign nodules.

This receptor was taken from a female donor with papillary thyroid cancer or a benign thyroid nodule (not recorded which). Some clones in this sample may be carry-over from other donors' samples. Material for sequencing was tumor tissue.

CDR3 nucleotide sequence: TGTGCCAGCAGTGTAGCAGACTTCCAAGAGACCCAGTACTTC. Translated: CASSVADFQETQYF. V gene TRBV25-1 combines with J gene TRBJ2-5; no firm D call. Germline V lookup: CDR1 MGHDK, CDR2 SYGVNS. V lost 4 bases and J 1 base, leaving 10 bases between the germline ends. CDR3 length: 14 residues.